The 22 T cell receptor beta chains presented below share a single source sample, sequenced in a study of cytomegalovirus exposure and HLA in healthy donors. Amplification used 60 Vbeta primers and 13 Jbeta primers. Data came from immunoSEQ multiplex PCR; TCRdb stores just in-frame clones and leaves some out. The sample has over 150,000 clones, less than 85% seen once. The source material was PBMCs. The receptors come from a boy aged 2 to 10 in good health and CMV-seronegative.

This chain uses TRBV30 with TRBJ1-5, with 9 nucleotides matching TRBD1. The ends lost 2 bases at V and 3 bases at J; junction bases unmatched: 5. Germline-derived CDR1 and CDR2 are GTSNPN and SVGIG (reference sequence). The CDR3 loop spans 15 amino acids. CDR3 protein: CAWSTGQGDNQPQHF. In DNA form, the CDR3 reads TGTGCCTGGAGTACGGGACAGGGAGACAATCAGCCCCAGCATTTT.

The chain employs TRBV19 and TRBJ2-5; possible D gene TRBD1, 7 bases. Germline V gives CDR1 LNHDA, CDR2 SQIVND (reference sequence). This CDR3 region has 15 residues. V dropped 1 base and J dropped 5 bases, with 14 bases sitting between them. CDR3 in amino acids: CASSIGQGGVETQYF. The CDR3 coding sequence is TGTGCCAGTAGTATAGGGCAGGGGGGCGTGGAGACCCAGTACTTC.

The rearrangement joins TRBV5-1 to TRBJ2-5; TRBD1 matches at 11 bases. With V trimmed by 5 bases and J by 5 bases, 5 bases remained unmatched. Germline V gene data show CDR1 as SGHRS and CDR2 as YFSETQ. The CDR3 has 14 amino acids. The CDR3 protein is CASRPDRGRETQYF. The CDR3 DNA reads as TGCGCCAGCAGACCGGACAGGGGGCGCGAGACCCAGTACTTC.

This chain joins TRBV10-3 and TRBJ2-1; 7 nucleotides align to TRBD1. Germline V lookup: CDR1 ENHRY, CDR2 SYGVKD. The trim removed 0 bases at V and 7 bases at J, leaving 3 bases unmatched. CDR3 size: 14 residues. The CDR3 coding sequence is TGTGCCATCAGTGAGTCGACAGGGCGGAATGAGCAGTTCTTC. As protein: CAISESTGRNEQFF.

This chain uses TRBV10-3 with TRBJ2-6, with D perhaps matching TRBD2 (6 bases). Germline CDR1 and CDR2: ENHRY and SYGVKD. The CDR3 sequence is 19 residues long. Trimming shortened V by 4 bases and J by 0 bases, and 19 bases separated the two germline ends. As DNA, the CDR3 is TGTGCCATCAGTGGGGAACTAGCTCTTTTAAGCTCTGGGGCCAACGTCCTGACTTTC. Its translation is CAISGELALLSSGANVLTF.

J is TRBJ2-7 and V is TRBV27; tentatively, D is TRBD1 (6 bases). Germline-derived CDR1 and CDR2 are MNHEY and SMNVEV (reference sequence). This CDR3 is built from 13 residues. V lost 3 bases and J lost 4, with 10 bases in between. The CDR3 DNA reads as TGTGCCAGCAGTTTTGGCAGGGGTTACGAGCAGTACTTC. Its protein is CASSFGRGYEQYF.

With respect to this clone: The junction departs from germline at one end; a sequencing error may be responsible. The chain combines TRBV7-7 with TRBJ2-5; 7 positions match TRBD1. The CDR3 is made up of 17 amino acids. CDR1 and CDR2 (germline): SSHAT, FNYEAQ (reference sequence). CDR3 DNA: TGTGCTAGCAGCTCGGGCGTATGGGACAGCGACCAAGAGACCCAGTACTTC. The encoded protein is CASSSGVWDSDQETQYF.

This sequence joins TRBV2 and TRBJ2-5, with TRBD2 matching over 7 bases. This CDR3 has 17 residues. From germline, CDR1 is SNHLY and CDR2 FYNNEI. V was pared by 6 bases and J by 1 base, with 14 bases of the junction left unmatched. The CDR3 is CASRAPPSGARQETQYF. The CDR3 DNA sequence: TGTGCCAGCAGGGCCCCCCCTAGCGGAGCCCGCCAAGAGACCCAGTACTTC.

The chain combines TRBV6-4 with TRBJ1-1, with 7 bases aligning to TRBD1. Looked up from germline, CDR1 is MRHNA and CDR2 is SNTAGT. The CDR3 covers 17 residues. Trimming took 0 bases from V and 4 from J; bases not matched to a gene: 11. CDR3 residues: CASSDSWQGDSSTEAFF. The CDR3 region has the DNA TGTGCCAGCAGTGACTCGTGGCAGGGGGATAGTAGCACTGAAGCTTTCTTT.

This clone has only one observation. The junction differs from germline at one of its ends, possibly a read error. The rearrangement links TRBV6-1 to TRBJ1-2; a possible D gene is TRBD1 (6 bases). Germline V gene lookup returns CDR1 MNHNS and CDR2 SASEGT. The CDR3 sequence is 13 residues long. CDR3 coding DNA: TGTGCCAGCAACCCAAGCCCCACAGGGATTACTCCGTTC. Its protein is CASNPSPTGITPF.

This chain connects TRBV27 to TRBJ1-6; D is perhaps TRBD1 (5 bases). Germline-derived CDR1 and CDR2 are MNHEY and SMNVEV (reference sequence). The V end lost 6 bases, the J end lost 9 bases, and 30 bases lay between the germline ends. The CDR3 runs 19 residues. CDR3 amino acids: CASRTRMGRSGWGGSPLHF. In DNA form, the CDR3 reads TGTGCCAGCAGGACAAGGATGGGGCGCAGCGGATGGGGAGGTTCACCCCTCCACTTT.

CDR3 loop: CASSLQSGTGAEAFF. CDR3 in DNA: TGCGCCAGCAGCCTACAGTCCGGGACAGGGGCTGAAGCTTTCTTT. The gene calls are TRBV5-1 and TRBJ1-1; TRBD1 matches at 10 bases. With V trimmed by 4 bases and J by 6 bases, 9 bases remained unmatched. CDR1 and CDR2 from the germline V gene are SGHRS and YFSETQ. The CDR3 has 15 amino acids.

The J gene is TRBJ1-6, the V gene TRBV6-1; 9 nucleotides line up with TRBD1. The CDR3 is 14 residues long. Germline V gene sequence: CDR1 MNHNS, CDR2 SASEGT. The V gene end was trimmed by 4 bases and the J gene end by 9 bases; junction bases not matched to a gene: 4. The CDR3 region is CASSADRGGSPLHF. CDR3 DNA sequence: TGTGCCAGCAGTGCGGACAGGGGCGGTTCACCCCTCCACTTT.

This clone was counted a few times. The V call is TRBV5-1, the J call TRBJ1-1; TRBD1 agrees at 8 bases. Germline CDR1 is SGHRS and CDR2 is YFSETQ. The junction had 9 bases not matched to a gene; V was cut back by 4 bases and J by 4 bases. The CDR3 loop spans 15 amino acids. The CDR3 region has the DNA TGCGCCAGCAGCCCAGGACAGGGAGGTGGCACTGAAGCTTTCTTT. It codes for CASSPGQGGGTEAFF.

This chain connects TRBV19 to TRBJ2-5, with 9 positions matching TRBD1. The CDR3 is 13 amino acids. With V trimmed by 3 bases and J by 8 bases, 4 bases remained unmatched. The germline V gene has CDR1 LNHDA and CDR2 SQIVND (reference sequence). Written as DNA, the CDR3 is TGTGCCAGTAGTATCACGACAGGGGGAACCCAGTACTTC. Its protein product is CASSITTGGTQYF.

CDR3 protein: CASTRGVGNTEAFF. The CDR3 nucleotides are TGTGCCAGCACCCGAGGCGTTGGGAACACTGAAGCTTTCTTT. V is TRBV27 and J is TRBJ1-1, with D unclear. Between the trimmed V and J ends, which lost 7 bases and 1 base, there was a span of 13 bases. The CDR3 length is 14 residues. Germline CDR1 reads MNHEY; CDR2 reads SMNVEV (reference sequence).

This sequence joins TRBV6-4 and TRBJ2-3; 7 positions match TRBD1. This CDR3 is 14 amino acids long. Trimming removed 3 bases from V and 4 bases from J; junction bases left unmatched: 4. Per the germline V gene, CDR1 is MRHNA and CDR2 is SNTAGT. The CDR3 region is CASSEWDSADTQYF. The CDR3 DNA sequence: TGTGCCAGCAGTGAATGGGACAGCGCAGATACGCAGTATTTT.

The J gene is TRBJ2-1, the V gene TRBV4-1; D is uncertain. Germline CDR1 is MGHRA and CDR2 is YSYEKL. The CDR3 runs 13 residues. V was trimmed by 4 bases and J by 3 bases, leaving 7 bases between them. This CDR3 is CASSRQNYNEQFF. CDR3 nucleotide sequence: TGCGCCAGCAGCCGCCAGAACTACAATGAGCAGTTCTTC.

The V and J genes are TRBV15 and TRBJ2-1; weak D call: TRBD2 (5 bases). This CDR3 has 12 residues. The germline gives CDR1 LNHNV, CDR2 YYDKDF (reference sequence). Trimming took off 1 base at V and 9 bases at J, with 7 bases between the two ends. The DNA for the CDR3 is TGTGCCACCAGCAGAGTAGGAGGTGAGCAGTTCTTC. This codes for CATSRVGGEQFF.

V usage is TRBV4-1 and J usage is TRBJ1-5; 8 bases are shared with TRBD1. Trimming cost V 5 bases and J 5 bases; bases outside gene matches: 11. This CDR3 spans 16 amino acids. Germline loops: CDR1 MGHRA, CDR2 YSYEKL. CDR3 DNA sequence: TGCGCCAGCAGCATCGCAGGGGGCTGGGGAGATCAGCCCCAGCATTTT. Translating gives CASSIAGGWGDQPQHF.

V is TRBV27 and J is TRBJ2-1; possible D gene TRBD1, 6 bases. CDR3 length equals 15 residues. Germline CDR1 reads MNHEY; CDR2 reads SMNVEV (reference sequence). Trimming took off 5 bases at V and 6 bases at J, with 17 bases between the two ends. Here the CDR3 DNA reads TGTGCCAGCAGTATCTGGACAGCGCCCCGCAATGAGCAGTTCTTC. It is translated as CASSIWTAPRNEQFF.

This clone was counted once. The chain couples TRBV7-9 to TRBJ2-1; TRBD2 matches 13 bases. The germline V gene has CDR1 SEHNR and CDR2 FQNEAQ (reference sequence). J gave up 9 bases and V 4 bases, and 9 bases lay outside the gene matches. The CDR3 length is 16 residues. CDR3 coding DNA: TGTGCCAGCAGCTCAGGCGGACTAGCGGGAGTAGCTGAGCAGTTCTTC. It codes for CASSSGGLAGVAEQFF.